The present T cell receptor (beta chain) was sequenced within a study of OX40 agonist ivuxolimab in advanced cancers. Measured with immunoSEQ multiplex PCR; TCRdb has only the in-frame clones, and not every one. This sample has approximately 19,000 clones, with about 88% found just once. The CDR3 contains 14 residues. CDR1 is SGHDT and CDR2 is YYEEEE in the germline V gene. Trimming left V 0 bases short and J 1 base short, with 4 bases between. The sample was CD4+ or CD8+ T cells sorted from blood, taken in a trial of the OX40 agonist ivuxolimab. The rearrangement joins TRBV5-6 to TRBJ2-2, with D uncertain. The receptor comes from an adult with an advanced solid tumor such as melanoma, head and neck, liver or kidney cancer. The CDR3 spells CASSLALNTGELFF. CDR3 in DNA: TGTGCCAGCAGCTTGGCCCTGAACACCGGGGAGCTGTTTTTT. Filled out from reference TRBV5-6 and TRBJ2-2, the complete variable domain reads DAGVTQSPTHLIKTRGQQVTLRCSPKSGHDTVSWYQQALGQGPQFIFQYYEEEERQRGNFPDRFSGHQFPNYSSELNVNALLLGDSALYLCASSLALNTGELFFGEGSRLTVL.